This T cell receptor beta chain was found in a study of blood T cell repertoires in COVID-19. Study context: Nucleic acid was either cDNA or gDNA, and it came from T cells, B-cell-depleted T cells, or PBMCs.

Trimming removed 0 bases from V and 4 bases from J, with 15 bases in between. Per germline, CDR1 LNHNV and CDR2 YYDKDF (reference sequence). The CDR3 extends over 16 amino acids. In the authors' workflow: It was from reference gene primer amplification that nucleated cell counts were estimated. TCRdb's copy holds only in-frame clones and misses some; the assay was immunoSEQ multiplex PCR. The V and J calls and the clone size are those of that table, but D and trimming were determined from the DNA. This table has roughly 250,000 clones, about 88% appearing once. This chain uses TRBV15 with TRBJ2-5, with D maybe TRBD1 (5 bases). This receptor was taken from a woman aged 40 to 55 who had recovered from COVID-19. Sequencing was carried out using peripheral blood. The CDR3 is CATSRDLGARGETQYF. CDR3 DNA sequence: TGTGCCACCAGCAGAGATTTAGGGGCGAGAGGAGAGACCCAGTACTTC.